A single sample gave rise to the 21 T cell receptor beta chains below, sequenced in a study of spatial heterogeneity in lung cancer. Findings of the study overall: In tumors, expanded intratumoral alpha and beta TCR counts tracked mutation counts.

Antigens of these TCRs are unknown. Each CDR3 protein gets one entry after TCRdb re-called the 5' RACE reads with MiXCR. The sample shows roughly 15,000 distinct CDR3 sequences, around 4.7% of them seen only once. Regarding time point: sample taken at primary tumor resection. Sequenced material: lung tumor tissue, taken at surgery. The receptors here all came from a female donor with early-stage non-small cell lung cancer.

The gene calls are TRBV20-1 and TRBJ2-1; D perhaps matches TRBD2 (6 bases). The CDR3 is 13 residues long. Germline V lookup: CDR1 DFQATT, CDR2 SNEGSKA (reference sequence). V was shortened by 6 bases and J by 8 bases, with 17 bases between the two germline ends. For the CDR3, the DNA is TGCAGTGCGCCCGGACTAAACCACGATGAGCAGTTCTTC. As protein: CSAPGLNHDEQFF.

The sample holds many counts of this clonotype. The J gene is TRBJ2-1, the V gene TRBV7-6; 10 bases align to TRBD2. Looked up from germline, CDR1 is SGHVS and CDR2 is FNYEAQ. The CDR3 is made up of 18 amino acids. V shed 1 base and J 4 bases; nucleotides not matched to a gene: 10. The CDR3 spells CASSLGSLLAGEYNEQFF. In DNA form, the CDR3 reads TGTGCCAGCAGCTTAGGGTCCCTTCTAGCGGGGGAGTACAATGAGCAGTTCTTC.

This clonotype was detected many times. V is TRBV7-9 and J is TRBJ2-3, with D unclear. Germline lookup yields CDR1 SEHNR and CDR2 FQNEAQ (reference sequence). V was trimmed by 3 bases and J by 0 bases, leaving 7 bases between them. This CDR3 is built from 14 residues. The CDR3 loop is CASSFDSSTDTQYF. DNA for the CDR3: TGTGCCAGCAGCTTCGATTCTAGCACAGATACGCAGTATTTT.

This clonotype appeared a single time. This chain connects TRBV6-2 or TRBV6-3 to TRBJ2-2; 9 bases agree with TRBD1. Germline assignment: CDR1 MNHEY and CDR2 SVGEGT. There are 15 residues in the CDR3. V was clipped by 4 bases and J by 4 bases; unmatched bases: 4. The CDR3 protein is CASSSQGAGTGELFF. The CDR3 DNA reads as TGTGCCAGCAGTTCACAGGGGGCGGGCACCGGGGAGCTGTTTTTT.

The sample holds many counts of this clonotype. This chain connects TRBV6-2 or TRBV6-3 to TRBJ1-1; tentative D call: TRBD1 (5 bases). This CDR3 spans 12 amino acids. The germline V gene has CDR1 MNHEY and CDR2 SVGEGT. V lost 8 bases to trimming and J lost 3 bases, with 10 bases between them. DNA for the CDR3: TGTGCCAGCTGGGACTGGTACACTGAAGCTTTCTTT. It is translated as CASWDWYTEAFF.

The table lists this clonotype with many counts. The V call is TRBV19, the J call TRBJ2-7; no reliable D call. Germline loops: CDR1 LNHDA, CDR2 SQIVND (reference sequence). This CDR3 comprises 13 residues. V gave up 11 bases and J gave up 0 bases, with 14 bases separating them. The CDR3 protein is CASSAASSYEQYF. For the CDR3, the DNA is TGTGCCTCGAGCGCGGCTAGCTCCTACGAGCAGTACTTC.

There are many counts of this clonotype. V gene TRBV20-1 combines with J gene TRBJ2-3, with 8 bases lining up with TRBD2. This CDR3 spans 16 amino acids. CDR1 and CDR2 (germline): DFQATT, SNEGSKA (reference sequence). V was pared by 3 bases and J by 0 bases, with 8 bases of the junction left unmatched. CDR3 residues: CSASSGGPFSTDTQYF. CDR3 in DNA: TGCAGTGCTAGTTCGGGGGGGCCCTTCAGCACAGATACGCAGTATTTT.

This clonotype appeared many times. J is TRBJ2-2 and V is TRBV7-3, with D unresolved. Per the germline V gene, CDR1 is SGHTA and CDR2 is FQGTGA. The CDR3 has 13 amino acids. Trimming stripped 5 bases from V and 4 bases from J, with 8 bases between. As DNA, the CDR3 is TGTGCCAGCAGCCTAAAACTCACCGGGGAGCTGTTTTTT. The encoded protein is CASSLKLTGELFF. Based on the CDR3 plus reference TRBV7-3 and TRBJ2-2, the full variable domain is GAGVSQTPSNKVTEKGKYVELRCDPISGHTALYWYRQSLGQGPEFLIYFQGTGAADDSGLPNDRFFAVRPEGSVSTLKIQRTERGDSAVYLCASSLKLTGELFFGEGSRLTVL.

This clonotype was found many times. The chain uses TRBV13 and TRBJ2-5; perhaps TRBD1 as D (6 bases). In germline, CDR1 is PRHDT, CDR2 FYEKMQ (reference sequence). V was clipped by 5 bases and J by 7 bases, with 20 bases between them. This CDR3 is 15 amino acids long. CDR3 DNA: TGTGCCAGCAGCCCACCCGGACAGACCTTCGGGACCCAGTACTTC. This gives the protein CASSPPGQTFGTQYF.

Sample share makes this clonotype medium-sized. The chain has TRBV20-1 and TRBJ2-1; 11 positions match TRBD2. The CDR3 totals 15 residues. From germline, CDR1 is DFQATT and CDR2 SNEGSKA (reference sequence). Trimming at V came to 5 bases and at J to 6 bases, leaving 9 bases not matched to a gene. The CDR3 bases are TGCAGTGCTTCTATGACTAGCGGGGTCCTCAATGAGCAGTTCTTC. Protein: CSASMTSGVLNEQFF.

This clonotype was seen ten or more times. The V and J genes are TRBV10-3 and TRBJ2-3; D remains ambiguous. This CDR3 has 11 residues. With 8 bases removed from V and 4 bases from J, the gap between germline ends came to 7 bases. Germline-derived CDR1 and CDR2 are ENHRY and SYGVKD. The CDR3, as DNA: TGTGCCATCTCTTCGGCAGATACGCAGTATTTT. As protein: CAISSADTQYF.

This clonotype appeared many times. The V gene is TRBV6-1, the J gene TRBJ1-2; D may be TRBD1 (5 bases). The CDR3 runs 15 residues. CDR1 is MNHNS and CDR2 is SASEGT in the germline V gene. V was clipped by 7 bases and J by 2 bases, with 17 bases between them. CDR3 sequence reads: CASNSGWRTNYGYTF. CDR3 DNA: TGTGCCAGCAACTCCGGCTGGCGGACAAACTATGGCTACACCTTC.

This clonotype has a count of ten or more. The chain is built from TRBV20-1 and TRBJ1-5; D is uncertain. This CDR3 spans 13 amino acids. The V end lost 2 bases, the J end lost 7 bases, and 12 bases lay between the germline ends. Germline CDR1 is DFQATT and CDR2 is SNEGSKA (reference sequence). CDR3: CSARSTIHQPQHF. The CDR3 DNA reads TGCAGTGCTAGATCGACAATTCACCAGCCCCAGCATTTT.

This clonotype is categorized as medium-sized. The genes are TRBV20-1 and TRBJ2-7; 9 nucleotides align to TRBD1. Germline V lookup: CDR1 DFQATT, CDR2 SNEGSKA (reference sequence). This CDR3 region has 15 residues. With V trimmed by 0 bases and J by 4 bases, 7 bases remained unmatched. The CDR3 bases are TGCAGTGCTAGAGATACCGGGACAGGGTCTTACGAGCAGTACTTC. Its translation: CSARDTGTGSYEQYF.

In its sample, this clonotype was seen many times. The chain uses TRBV5-1 and TRBJ1-1; 10 bases are shared with TRBD1. Trimming cost V 2 bases and J 3 bases; bases outside gene matches: 7. Per germline, CDR1 SGHRS and CDR2 YFSETQ. This CDR3 spans 16 amino acids. The CDR3 here is CASSFGQGGSDTEAFF. The DNA for the CDR3 is TGCGCCAGCAGCTTCGGACAGGGGGGAAGCGACACTGAAGCTTTCTTT.

This clonotype was seen many times. In DNA, the CDR3 is TGTGCCAGCAGCTTAGACAGGAGAGAGACCCAGTACTTC. It specifies CASSLDRRETQYF. The chain combines TRBV7-2 with TRBJ2-5; a possible D gene is TRBD1 (5 bases). The germline V and J ends were trimmed by 1 base and 4 bases, with 7 bases remaining between them. The germline gives CDR1 SGHTA, CDR2 FQGNSA. This CDR3 is 13 amino acids long.

This clonotype was counted ten times or more. The chain has TRBV27 and TRBJ1-1; possible D gene TRBD1, 6 bases. The CDR3 sequence is 15 residues long. From germline, CDR1 is MNHEY and CDR2 SMNVEV (reference sequence). V was pared by 6 bases and J by 10 bases, with 24 bases between. The CDR3 reads CASSLGGGRLGIAFF. Written as DNA, the CDR3 is TGTGCCAGCAGCCTAGGGGGGGGGCGGCTAGGCATAGCTTTCTTT.

The table lists this clonotype with many counts. The chain recombines TRBV28 with TRBJ2-4, with D uncertain. CDR3 length: 13 residues. The V and J ends lost 7 bases and 4 bases respectively, with 11 bases between them. Germline V gives CDR1 MDHEN, CDR2 SYDVKM. The DNA for the CDR3 is TGTGCCAGCATGAACGACGGGAAAAACATTCAGTACTTC. It is translated as CASMNDGKNIQYF. The whole variable domain, remainder taken from reference TRBV28 and TRBJ2-4, is DVKVTQSSRYLVKRTGEKVFLECVQDMDHENMFWYRQDPGLGLRLIYFSYDVKMKEKGDIPEGYSVSREKKERFSLILESASTNQTSMYLCASMNDGKNIQYFGAGTRLSVL.

This clonotype was seen many times. This chain links TRBV7-2 with TRBJ1-1; tentatively, D is TRBD1 (5 bases). The CDR3 consists of 14 residues. Trimming shortened V by 3 bases and J by 4 bases, and 12 bases separated the two germline ends. Per germline, CDR1 SGHTA and CDR2 FQGNSA. The CDR3 DNA follows: TGTGCCAGCAGCTTTGATCGGGACCTCACTGAAGCTTTCTTT. Its translation: CASSFDRDLTEAFF.

The chain is built from TRBV18 and TRBJ1-4, with D possibly being TRBD1 (6 bases). This CDR3 comprises 18 residues. The germline V gene encodes CDR1 KGHSH and CDR2 LQKENI. V was cut by 6 bases and J by 0 bases, with 20 bases left in between. CDR3 amino acids: CASSPRDKGLATNEKLFF. CDR3 DNA: TGTGCCAGCTCGCCCCGGGACAAGGGCCTTGCAACTAATGAAAAACTGTTTTTT.

Relative to its sample, this clonotype is medium-sized. The chain recombines TRBV12-3 or TRBV12-4 with TRBJ1-2; TRBD1 matches 8 bases. CDR3 length: 17 residues. V shed 6 bases, J shed 2 bases, and the junction held 14 bases outside the gene matches. CDR3 amino acids: CASRDGQGRLPNYGYTF. DNA of the CDR3: TGTGCCAGCAGGGACGGACAGGGAAGATTACCGAACTATGGCTACACCTTC.